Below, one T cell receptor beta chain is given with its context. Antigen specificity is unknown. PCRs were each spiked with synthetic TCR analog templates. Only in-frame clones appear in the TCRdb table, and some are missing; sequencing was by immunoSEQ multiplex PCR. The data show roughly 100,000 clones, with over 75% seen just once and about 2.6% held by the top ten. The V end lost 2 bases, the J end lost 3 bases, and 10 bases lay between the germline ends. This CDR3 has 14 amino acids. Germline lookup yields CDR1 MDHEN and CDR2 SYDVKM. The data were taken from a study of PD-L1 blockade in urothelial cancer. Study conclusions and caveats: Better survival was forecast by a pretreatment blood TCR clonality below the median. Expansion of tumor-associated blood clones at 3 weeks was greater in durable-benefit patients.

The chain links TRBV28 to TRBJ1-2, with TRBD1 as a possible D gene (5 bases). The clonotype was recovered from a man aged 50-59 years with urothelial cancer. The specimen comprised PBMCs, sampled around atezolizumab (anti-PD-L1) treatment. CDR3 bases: TGTGCCAGCAGTTTACCAGGGCCTTACTATGGCTACACCTTC. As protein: CASSLPGPYYGYTF.